This T cell receptor beta chain derives from a study of T-cell reconstitution after alpha-beta-depleted transplantation in children. Unique molecular identifiers were incorporated during preparation of the TCRbeta library. TCRdb called the PCR reads again in MiXCR, with one record for every CDR3 protein. The sample has about 470,000 distinct CDR3 sequences, approximately 42% seen once; the top ten hold under 35%. This clonotype was detected ten times or more. Between the trimmed V and J ends, which lost 4 bases and 6 bases, there was a span of 10 bases. Looked up from germline, CDR1 is DFQATT and CDR2 is SNEGSKA (reference sequence). CDR3 length equals 11 residues.

The material was PBMCs, obtained before TCRalphabeta/CD19-depleted stem cell transplant. This rearrangement joins TRBV20-1 to TRBJ2-7; D is uncertain. The sequence came from a girl aged 2-10 years with aplastic anemia, due to receive a stem cell transplant. The CDR3 DNA sequence: TGCAGTGCTAAACCCGGTCGCGAGCAGTACTTC. Its translation is CSAKPGREQYF.